This T cell receptor beta chain appears in the sequencing data of a study of Ad26.COV2.S vaccination and SARS-CoV-2 variants. In the study overall: In the COV1001 trial, the donor was in the Ad26.COV2.S arm. Study-level points and caveats: Spike-specific CD8+ and CD4+ T cell responses reportedly showed substantial breadth after vaccination.

Looked up from germline, CDR1 is MDHEN and CDR2 is SYDVKM. The V and J ends lost 6 bases and 6 bases respectively, with 12 bases between them. The CDR3 consists of 14 residues. The table came from immunoSEQ multiplex PCR; TCRdb's copy has only in-frame clones and leaves some out. The table has approximately 460,000 clones, about 89% seen once. For this clone: Its antigen remains unknown.

Treatment defined: roughly 20 received Ad26.COV2.S at low or high dose, single or two shots; about five received placebo; per-sample allocation not given. At day 63 after the first vaccine or placebo injection, samples were drawn. The chain combines TRBV28 with TRBJ1-6, with a tentative D call TRBD1 (6 bases). The specimen was peripheral blood, collected in a trial of Ad26.COV2.S vaccine versus placebo. The clonotype originates from a person between 18 and 60 years old who received the Ad26.COV2.S COVID-19 vaccine or a placebo. The CDR3 loop is CASSSGQPNSPLHF. The CDR3 DNA is TGTGCCAGCAGCAGCGGACAGCCTAATTCACCCCTCCACTTT.